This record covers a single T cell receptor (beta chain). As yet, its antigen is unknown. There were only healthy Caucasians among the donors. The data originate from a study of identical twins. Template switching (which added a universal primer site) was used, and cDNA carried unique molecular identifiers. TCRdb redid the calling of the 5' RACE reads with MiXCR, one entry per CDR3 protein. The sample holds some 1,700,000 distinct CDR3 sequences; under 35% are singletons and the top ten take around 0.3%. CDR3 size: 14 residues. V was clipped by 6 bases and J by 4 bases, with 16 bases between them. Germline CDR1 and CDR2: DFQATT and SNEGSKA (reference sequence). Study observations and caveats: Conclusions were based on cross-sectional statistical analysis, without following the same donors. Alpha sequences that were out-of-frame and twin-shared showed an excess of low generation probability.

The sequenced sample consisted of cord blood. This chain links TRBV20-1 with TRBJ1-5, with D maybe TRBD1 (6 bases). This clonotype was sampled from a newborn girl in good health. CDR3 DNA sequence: TGCAGTGCCCTTTTGGGGGGGCCGAATCAGCCCCAGCATTTT. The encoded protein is CSALLGGPNQPQHF.